Below are 30 T cell receptor beta chains sequenced from a single sample in a study of blood T cell repertoires in COVID-19. The table came from immunoSEQ multiplex PCR; TCRdb's copy has only in-frame clones and leaves some out. The sample consists of 120,000 to 150,000 clones, under 85% of them appearing once. The sample comprised PBMCs or T cells enriched from blood (not recorded which). Every receptor here comes from a woman aged 18-29 years who had been exposed to COVID-19.

The V gene is TRBV18, the J gene TRBJ1-2; D remains unclear. The CDR3 runs to 14 residues. Germline-derived CDR1 and CDR2 are KGHSH and LQKENI. V lost 8 bases, J lost 6 bases, and 19 bases lay in between. The CDR3 DNA sequence: TGTGCCAGCCTACCTCCTCCGGGGTTTGATGGCTACACCTTC. Translated: CASLPPPGFDGYTF.

This clone was counted once. CDR3 region: CASSRDTNTEAFF. For the CDR3, the DNA is TGTGCCAGCAGCCGGGACACGAACACTGAAGCTTTCTTT. V is TRBV12-3 or TRBV12-4 and J is TRBJ1-1, with D perhaps TRBD1 (6 bases). Trimming took off 6 bases at V and 1 base at J, with 9 bases between the two ends. The CDR3 consists of 13 residues.

The chain couples TRBV3-1 (or the pseudogene TRBV3-2) to TRBJ2-2, with 10 bases lining up with TRBD2. Germline V CDR1 and CDR2: LGHDT, YNNKEL (reference sequence). There are 22 residues in the CDR3. Losses at the gene ends were 4 bases for V and 2 bases for J; bases not matched to a gene: 22. Written as DNA, the CDR3 is TGTGCCAGCAGCCCCAGACAACACCGGGGGCTAGCGGGAGTAACAAACACCGGGGAGCTGTTTTTT. It is translated as CASSPRQHRGLAGVTNTGELFF.

This chain joins TRBV24-1 and TRBJ1-2; TRBD1 agrees at 7 bases. V shed 3 bases, J shed 6 bases, and the junction held 9 bases outside the gene matches. Germline-derived CDR1 and CDR2 are KGHDR and SFDVKD. The CDR3 is made up of 15 amino acids. The CDR3 DNA follows: TGTGCCACCAGTGATGGGACGACAGGGTTAAATGGCTACACCTTC. Amino acids: CATSDGTTGLNGYTF.

The CDR3 is CASSPNTGGGNEQFF. Written as DNA, the CDR3 is TGTGCCAGCTCACCAAATACGGGAGGTGGCAATGAGCAGTTCTTC. The V and J genes are TRBV18 and TRBJ2-1, with TRBD2 identical over 7 bases. Per the germline V gene, CDR1 is KGHSH and CDR2 is LQKENI. V lost 2 bases and J lost 6; bases outside the gene matches: 7. This CDR3 contains 15 residues. The variable domain in full, with the rest retrieved from reference TRBV18 and TRBJ2-1, is NAGVMQNPRHLVRRRGQEARLRCSPMKGHSHVYWYRQLPEEGLKFMVYLQKENIIDESGMPKERFSAEFPKEGPSILRIQQVVRGDSAAYFCASSPNTGGGNEQFFGPGTRLTVL.

The V call is TRBV6-5, the J call TRBJ1-2; 9 positions agree with TRBD1. Germline-derived CDR1 and CDR2 are MNHEY and SVGAGI. Trimming cost V 0 bases and J 5 bases; bases outside gene matches: 4. This CDR3 is 15 amino acids long. The CDR3 here is CASSYSDRGLYGYTF. The CDR3 nucleotides are TGTGCCAGCAGTTACTCCGACAGGGGGTTGTATGGCTACACCTTC.

Comments on this clone: The DNA is left out, because the CDR3 cannot be placed on it with certainty; the CDR3 is given as TCRdb lists it. This rearrangement joins TRBV27 to TRBJ2-7; the table's D call, TRBD2, was not checked against the DNA. Germline V gene sequence: CDR1 MNHEY, CDR2 SMNVEV (reference sequence). The CDR3 length is 14 residues, termini included. CDR3 loop: CASSSSGYPYEQYF.

This clone has more than one count but fewer than ten. The V call is TRBV13, the J call TRBJ1-1; D call uncertain. The CDR3 is made up of 13 amino acids. The V end was cut by 5 bases, the J end by 1 base, with 8 bases between. Germline CDR1 reads PRHDT; CDR2 reads FYEKMQ (reference sequence). CDR3 residues: CASSRRENTEAFF. The CDR3 bases are TGTGCCAGCAGCCGGAGGGAGAACACTGAAGCTTTCTTT.

This chain joins TRBV11-3 and TRBJ2-1; TRBD2 matches at 11 bases. The CDR3 runs 16 residues. Trimming at V came to 1 base and at J to 10 bases, leaving 9 bases not matched to a gene. Germline V lookup: CDR1 SGHNT, CDR2 YENEEA. The CDR3: CASSLGYSGRAEEQFF. The CDR3 DNA sequence: TGTGCCAGCAGCTTAGGGTATAGCGGGAGGGCTGAGGAGCAGTTCTTC.

The chain couples TRBV7-8 to TRBJ1-2; the D is unclear. The CDR3 is made up of 18 amino acids. The V gene lost 5 bases and the J gene lost 0 bases, with 22 bases spanning the gap. Per germline, CDR1 SGHVS and CDR2 FQNEAQ. The CDR3 nucleotides read TGTGCCAGCAGCCCAGGACCTACCGGGGATGCTTCTAACTATGGCTACACCTTC. Encoded protein: CASSPGPTGDASNYGYTF.

V gene TRBV6-5 combines with J gene TRBJ1-1, with a tentative D call TRBD1 (6 bases). The CDR3 runs to 15 residues. The ends were cut back, 2 bases at V and 0 bases at J, with 10 bases in the middle. The germline CDR1 and CDR2 sequences are MNHEY and SVGAGI. Here the CDR3 reads CASSYRDNMNTEAFF. The DNA of the CDR3 is TGTGCCAGCAGTTACCGGGACAACATGAACACTGAAGCTTTCTTT.

The V call is TRBV6-5, the J call TRBJ1-4; the D gene is possibly TRBD1 (5 bases). The germline V and J ends were trimmed by 5 bases and 0 bases, with 10 bases remaining between them. Germline assignment: CDR1 MNHEY and CDR2 SVGAGI. The CDR3 spans 15 residues. The CDR3 reads CASSPGYSTNEKLFF. As DNA, the CDR3 is TGTGCCAGCAGTCCAGGGTACTCAACTAATGAAAAACTGTTTTTT.

The chain links TRBV19 to TRBJ1-1; D is perhaps TRBD1 (5 bases). V was pared by 6 bases and J by 3 bases, with 11 bases between. The CDR3 consists of 13 residues. Germline V lookup: CDR1 LNHDA, CDR2 SQIVND (reference sequence). The DNA of the CDR3 is TGTGCCAGTAGGGTTTGGGGGGACACTGAAGCTTTCTTT. Protein sequence: CASRVWGDTEAFF.

In its sample, this clone was seen many times. The J gene is TRBJ1-5, the V gene TRBV6-5; the D gene is possibly TRBD1 (6 bases). Germline lookup yields CDR1 MNHEY and CDR2 SVGAGI. Trimming left V 3 bases short and J 3 bases short, with 12 bases between. This CDR3 contains 15 residues. CDR3 protein: CASSYTTGPNQPQHF. CDR3 bases: TGTGCCAGCAGTTATACGACAGGCCCCAATCAGCCCCAGCATTTT.

V usage is TRBV12-5 and J usage is TRBJ2-1; 14 bases are shared with TRBD2. V gave up 5 bases and J gave up 3 bases; unmatched junction bases: 6. Germline CDR1 and CDR2: LGHNT and FRNRAP. The CDR3 length is 17 residues. CDR3 sequence reads: CASGPGLAGANYNEQFF. CDR3 sequence (DNA): TGTGCTAGTGGTCCGGGACTAGCGGGAGCAAACTACAATGAGCAGTTCTTC.

The CDR3 bases are TGCGCCAGCAGCCAAGGAGAGGGGGCTGGGGAAAAACTGTTTTTT. Encoded protein: CASSQGEGAGEKLFF. The chain carries TRBV5-1 and TRBJ1-4; TRBD1 matches at 7 bases. Germline V gene sequence: CDR1 SGHRS, CDR2 YFSETQ. The CDR3 is 15 residues long. Trimming cost V 4 bases and J 8 bases; bases outside gene matches: 11.

J is TRBJ1-1 and V is TRBV4-1; no clear D gene. The CDR3 contains 14 residues. V shed 1 base and J shed 0 bases, with 6 bases lying between them. Looked up from germline, CDR1 is MGHRA and CDR2 is YSYEKL. CDR3 protein: CASSQVQLNTEAFF. CDR3 bases: TGCGCCAGCAGCCAAGTACAGCTGAACACTGAAGCTTTCTTT.

The chain is built from TRBV7-3 and TRBJ1-1; D may be TRBD1 (6 bases). The length of the CDR3 is 13 residues. Trimming took off 1 base at V and 10 bases at J, with 13 bases between the two ends. The germline gives CDR1 SGHTA, CDR2 FQGTGA. CDR3 sequence reads: CASSLSGRGPAFF. CDR3 nucleotide sequence: TGTGCCAGCAGCTTAAGTGGCAGGGGCCCAGCTTTCTTT. Filled out from reference TRBV7-3 and TRBJ1-1, the complete variable domain reads GAGVSQTPSNKVTEKGKYVELRCDPISGHTALYWYRQSLGQGPEFLIYFQGTGAADDSGLPNDRFFAVRPEGSVSTLKIQRTERGDSAVYLCASSLSGRGPAFFGQGTRLTVV.

The gene calls are TRBV6-1 and TRBJ1-4; 8 nucleotides align to TRBD1. Germline CDR1 MNHNS, CDR2 SASEGT. The CDR3 spans 14 residues. Germline trimming cut 3 bases from V and 7 bases from J; bases unmatched to any gene: 4. CDR3: CASSDWQGAEKLFF. DNA of the CDR3: TGTGCCAGCAGTGATTGGCAGGGGGCTGAAAAACTGTTTTTT.

V is TRBV2 and J is TRBJ2-1; 13 bases fit TRBD2. Germline assignment: CDR1 SNHLY and CDR2 FYNNEI. The CDR3 extends over 15 amino acids. V trimming: 6 bases; J trimming: 9 bases; junction bases outside the gene matches: 8. The CDR3 DNA reads as TGTGCCAGCAGCAGGACTAGCGGGGGACTGGGTGAGCAGTTCTTC. Translating it yields CASSRTSGGLGEQFF.

The chain uses TRBV21-1 and TRBJ1-6; the D call TRBD1 from the table was never checked on the DNA. TRBV21-1 constitutes a pseudogene. The CDR3 spans 12 residues. CDR3 bases: TGTGCCAGCCTCGAGAGGGGGTCACCCCTCCACTTT. Protein sequence: CASLERGSPLHF.

V and J are TRBV5-5 and TRBJ2-7; TRBD1 matches 7 bases. From germline, CDR1 is SGHKS and CDR2 YYEKEE (reference sequence). The V and J ends lost 4 bases and 3 bases, in that order; junction bases with no gene match: 7. The CDR3 is 14 amino acids. The CDR3 DNA reads TGTGCCAGCAGCAAGCTCGGGACAGTCTACGAGCAGTACTTC. Its translation is CASSKLGTVYEQYF.

The rearrangement uses TRBV7-9 and TRBJ2-1; 8 bases agree with TRBD2. The germline V gene encodes CDR1 SEHNR and CDR2 FQNEAQ (reference sequence). V shed 2 bases, J shed 8 bases, and the junction held 8 bases outside the gene matches. The CDR3 runs 15 residues. DNA of the CDR3: TGTGCCAGCAGCTTAAACCAGCGGGAGTCCGATGAGCAGTTCTTC. It encodes CASSLNQRESDEQFF.

The chain carries TRBV5-4 and TRBJ2-3; a weak D match, TRBD2 (6 bases). From germline, CDR1 is SGHNT and CDR2 YYREEE (reference sequence). The CDR3 is 16 residues long. V lost 4 bases, J lost 2 bases, and 17 bases lay in between. The CDR3 DNA reads as TGTGCCAGCAGCCCTTTAAACGGGAGAAACACAGATACGCAGTATTTT. It yields the protein CASSPLNGRNTDTQYF.

The chain has TRBV20-1 and TRBJ2-2; D gene ambiguous. The CDR3 is made up of 11 amino acids. Germline-derived CDR1 and CDR2 are DFQATT and SNEGSKA (reference sequence). Between the trimmed V and J ends, which lost 2 bases and 6 bases, there was a span of 4 bases. This CDR3 is CSARQSGELFF. Written as DNA, the CDR3 is TGCAGTGCTAGACAGTCCGGGGAGCTGTTTTTT.

This clone was detected only a few times. The chain recombines TRBV7-6 with TRBJ2-1; D uncertain. This CDR3 has 15 amino acids. V lost 3 bases, J lost 2 bases, and 11 bases lay in between. Germline-derived CDR1 and CDR2 are SGHVS and FNYEAQ. The CDR3 spells CASSFPPSAYNEQFF. CDR3 coding DNA: TGTGCCAGCAGCTTTCCCCCCAGCGCCTACAATGAGCAGTTCTTC.

The chain is built from TRBV6-1 and TRBJ2-7; TRBD2 agrees at 9 bases. V trimming: 2 bases; J trimming: 3 bases; junction bases outside the gene matches: 8. CDR1 MNHNS and CDR2 SASEGT come from the germline V gene. This CDR3 has 16 residues. CDR3 amino acids: CASSELELAGSYEQYF. CDR3 bases: TGTGCCAGCAGTGAATTGGAGCTAGCGGGAAGCTACGAGCAGTACTTC.

This clone was recorded once. In nucleotides, the CDR3 is TGCAGCGCTCAACGGCAGGTGATGTTCACTGAAGCTTTCTTT. Its translation is CSAQRQVMFTEAFF. V usage is TRBV29-1 and J usage is TRBJ1-1; no definite D call. This CDR3 region has 14 residues. Trimming cost V 7 bases and J 4 bases, with 19 bases left between them. Per germline, CDR1 SQVTM and CDR2 ANQGSEA. The full variable domain, in which reference TRBV29-1 and TRBJ1-1 provide the parts outside the CDR3, is SAVISQKPSRDICQRGTSLTIQCQVDSQVTMMFWYRQQPGQSLTLIATANQGSEATYESGFVIDKFPISRPNLTFSTLTVSNMSPEDSSIYLCSAQRQVMFTEAFFGQGTRLTVV.

The chain employs TRBV28 and TRBJ1-2, with 10 positions matching TRBD1. Germline CDR1 MDHEN, CDR2 SYDVKM. V lost 10 bases to trimming and J lost 7 bases; unmatched junction nucleotides: 6. The length of the CDR3 is 12 residues. CDR3 nucleotide sequence: TGTGCCACCGACAGGGGGCTAGCTGGCTACACCTTC. Protein sequence: CATDRGLAGYTF.

The rearrangement uses TRBV11-3 and TRBJ1-1, with 8 nucleotides matching TRBD1. Germline CDR1 SGHNT, CDR2 YENEEA. CDR3 length: 14 residues. Trimming at V came to 5 bases and at J to 10 bases, leaving 12 bases not matched to a gene. The CDR3 nucleotides read TGTGCCAGCAGCCCAACCGGACAGGGCGAGGTAGCTTTCTTT. This sequence encodes CASSPTGQGEVAFF.